The 29 T cell receptor beta chains below were found in one sample sequenced in a study of cytomegalovirus exposure and HLA in healthy donors. In the PCR, 60 Vbeta and 13 Jbeta primers were used. The table came from immunoSEQ multiplex PCR; TCRdb's copy has only in-frame clones and leaves some out. This sample has roughly 250,000 clones; approximately 70% occur once, and the top ten carry around 2.3%. The sample comprised PBMCs. The receptor source for this set is a female donor in good health and CMV-seronegative.

This chain joins TRBV25-1 and TRBJ2-1, with TRBD1 identical over 12 bases. The CDR3 runs to 13 residues. Germline V gives CDR1 MGHDK, CDR2 SYGVNS. J lost 9 bases, V lost 9 bases, and 6 bases had no gene match. The CDR3 here is CASTGTGGSEQFF. CDR3 nucleotide sequence: TGTGCCAGTACCGGGACAGGGGGCAGTGAGCAGTTCTTC.

V is TRBV6-5 and J is TRBJ2-7; D may be TRBD2 (6 bases). CDR1 is MNHEY, CDR2 SVGAGI, per germline. V gave up 5 bases and J gave up 3 bases, with 11 bases separating them. The CDR3 runs to 13 residues. CDR3 region: CASSPGLGYEQYF. The CDR3 DNA sequence: TGTGCCAGCAGTCCGGGACTGGGCTACGAGCAGTACTTC.

The rearrangement links TRBV28 to TRBJ2-2, with TRBD2 as a possible D gene (6 bases). This CDR3 has 16 residues. The germline V gene has CDR1 MDHEN and CDR2 SYDVKM. The V end lost 2 bases, the J end lost 3 bases, and 13 bases lay between the germline ends. For the CDR3, the DNA is TGTGCCAGCAGTTTAGACGGGAGTGGATACACCGGGGAGCTGTTTTTT. Residues: CASSLDGSGYTGELFF. The complete variable domain, with remaining parts taken from reference TRBV28 and TRBJ2-2, reads DVKVTQSSRYLVKRTGEKVFLECVQDMDHENMFWYRQDPGLGLRLIYFSYDVKMKEKGDIPEGYSVSREKKERFSLILESASTNQTSMYLCASSLDGSGYTGELFFGEGSRLTVL.

This clone has more than one count but fewer than ten. The chain recombines TRBV28 with TRBJ2-3, with 7 bases fitting TRBD2. Germline trimming cut 3 bases from V and 5 bases from J; bases unmatched to any gene: 8. The CDR3 is 15 residues long. Germline CDR1 is MDHEN and CDR2 is SYDVKM. CDR3 DNA: TGTGCCAGCAGTTTGTCCCCGGGAGGACAAGATACGCAGTATTTT. Translation: CASSLSPGGQDTQYF.

This rearrangement joins TRBV5-1 to TRBJ2-3; D ambiguous. Trimming stripped 4 bases from V and 6 bases from J, with 6 bases between. The CDR3 extends over 11 amino acids. Per germline, CDR1 SGHRS and CDR2 YFSETQ. The CDR3 region has the DNA TGCGCCAGCAGCGGCAAGGATACGCAGTATTTT. This sequence encodes CASSGKDTQYF.

The chain employs TRBV4-1 and TRBJ2-1; D uncertain. Trimming took off 6 bases at V and 0 bases at J, with 6 bases between the two ends. This CDR3 has 13 amino acids. CDR1 is MGHRA and CDR2 is YSYEKL in the germline V gene. This CDR3 reads CASRPSSYNEQFF. The CDR3 DNA reads as TGCGCCAGCAGGCCTAGCTCCTACAATGAGCAGTTCTTC.

The rearrangement links TRBV4-2 to TRBJ2-7; 11 nucleotides align to TRBD2. The CDR3 sequence is 16 residues long. Germline V CDR1 and CDR2: LGHNA, YNFKEQ. The V and J ends lost 2 bases and 5 bases, in that order; junction bases with no gene match: 8. CDR3 DNA: TGTGCCAGCAGCCAAAGTCTAGCGGGAGGCAGAGACGAGCAGTACTTC. Its translation is CASSQSLAGGRDEQYF.

This chain joins TRBV7-9 and TRBJ1-4; 10 bases map to TRBD1. The CDR3 spans 14 residues. CDR1 is SEHNR, CDR2 FQNEAQ, per germline (reference sequence). V lost 8 bases, J lost 10 bases, and 10 bases stayed unmatched. The CDR3, as DNA: TGTGCCAGCGGACCTTCGGACAGGGGGGGAAAACTGTTTTTT. This encodes CASGPSDRGGKLFF.

The chain carries TRBV10-2 and TRBJ2-7; 13 nucleotides line up with TRBD2. CDR1 and CDR2 (germline): WSHSY, SAAADI. There are 17 residues in the CDR3. J gave up 5 bases and V 7 bases, and 14 bases lay outside the gene matches. CDR3 in amino acids: CASKNPRTSGSGDEQYF. CDR3 sequence (DNA): TGCGCCAGCAAGAACCCGAGGACTAGCGGGAGCGGCGACGAGCAGTACTTC.

The chain is built from TRBV6-1 and TRBJ2-1; 13 positions match TRBD2. The CDR3 runs 17 residues. From germline, CDR1 is MNHNS and CDR2 SASEGT. J was trimmed by 8 bases and V by 4 bases; bases with no gene match: 11. The CDR3 nucleotides are TGTGCCAGCAGTGTCACTAGCGGGAGGGATGGGGCCGATGAGCAGTTCTTC. Its protein product is CASSVTSGRDGADEQFF.

The rearrangement joins TRBV4-1 to TRBJ2-7; weak D call: TRBD1 (7 bases). The CDR3 spans 16 residues. Germline assignment: CDR1 MGHRA and CDR2 YSYEKL. Trimming removed 1 base from V and 4 bases from J, with 17 bases in between. The CDR3 spells CASSQGRTGAGYEQYF. DNA for the CDR3: TGCGCCAGCAGCCAAGGCCGCACAGGGGCGGGGTACGAGCAGTACTTC.

This rearrangement joins TRBV5-1 to TRBJ1-1; D remains unclear. CDR1 is SGHRS, CDR2 YFSETQ, per germline. The CDR3 is 13 amino acids. Between the trimmed V and J ends, which lost 2 bases and 1 base, there was a span of 6 bases. CDR3 amino acids: CASSLRENTEAFF. The CDR3 bases are TGCGCCAGCAGCTTACGGGAGAACACTGAAGCTTTCTTT.

A few counts support this clone. The chain combines TRBV6-1 with TRBJ1-1; D remains ambiguous. This CDR3 contains 14 residues. Germline CDR1 is MNHNS and CDR2 is SASEGT. Deletions cut 4 bases from V and 3 bases from J, with 12 bases between. DNA of the CDR3: TGTGCCAGCAGTGTAATGGCGGGGTACACTGAAGCTTTCTTT. Protein: CASSVMAGYTEAFF.

The chain couples TRBV5-4 to TRBJ1-1; TRBD1 agrees at 9 bases. The V segment lost 4 bases and the J segment 1 base; nucleotides outside the gene matches: 2. The CDR3 loop spans 14 amino acids. CDR1 SGHNT and CDR2 YYREEE come from the germline V gene (reference sequence). The CDR3 nucleotides are TGTGCCAGCAGCAGGACAGGGGAGAACACTGAAGCTTTCTTT. This sequence encodes CASSRTGENTEAFF.

This rearrangement joins TRBV19 to TRBJ2-7; 9 bases line up with TRBD1. From germline, CDR1 is LNHDA and CDR2 SQIVND (reference sequence). The CDR3 is made up of 15 amino acids. The J segment lost 2 bases and the V segment lost 5 bases, leaving 7 bases of the junction unmatched. The CDR3: CASSDRDREAYEQYF. The CDR3 bases are TGTGCCAGTAGTGACCGGGACAGGGAGGCCTACGAGCAGTACTTC.

The genes are TRBV6-5 and TRBJ2-7; 13 bases are a match to TRBD2. The V and J ends lost 4 bases and 2 bases, in that order; junction bases with no gene match: 5. The CDR3 runs to 16 residues. The germline V gene has CDR1 MNHEY and CDR2 SVGAGI. The CDR3 loop is CASSSLAGGGPYEQYF. The CDR3 DNA reads TGTGCCAGCAGTTCACTAGCGGGAGGGGGCCCCTACGAGCAGTACTTC.

The V call is TRBV27, the J call TRBJ2-1, with 8 nucleotides matching TRBD2. Germline loops: CDR1 MNHEY, CDR2 SMNVEV (reference sequence). There are 14 residues in the CDR3. After removal of 7 bases from V and 4 bases from J, the junction contained 6 bases not matched to a gene. CDR3 amino acids: CASTLAGSYNEQFF. In DNA, the CDR3 is TGTGCCAGCACCCTAGCGGGTTCTTACAATGAGCAGTTCTTC.

The chain couples TRBV21-1 to TRBJ2-1; the table gives TRBD1 as D, unverified against the DNA. TRBV21-1 is shown as a pseudogene. This CDR3 comprises 16 residues. CDR3 amino acids: CASSPSDRATYNEQFF. The CDR3 nucleotides read TGTGCCAGCAGCCCATCGGACAGGGCAACCTACAATGAGCAGTTCTTC.

This clone has just a few counts. The rearrangement uses TRBV5-1 and TRBJ2-7, with D maybe TRBD1 (6 bases). CDR1 and CDR2 (germline): SGHRS, YFSETQ. Trimming shortened V by 3 bases and J by 0 bases, and 10 bases separated the two germline ends. The CDR3 covers 14 residues. DNA of the CDR3: TGCGCCAGCAGCTCGGACAGCCGCTCCTACGAGCAGTACTTC. Translation gives CASSSDSRSYEQYF.

This chain uses TRBV7-8 with TRBJ2-7, with TRBD2 matching 8 bases. CDR1 and CDR2 (germline): SGHVS, FQNEAQ. The CDR3 has 15 residues. The ends lost 1 base at V and 4 bases at J; junction bases unmatched: 6. CDR3 sequence reads: CASSLVTSGRYEQYF. The CDR3 coding sequence is TGTGCCAGCAGCTTAGTAACGAGCGGGAGATACGAGCAGTACTTC.

This clone was counted between two and nine times. The genes are TRBV6-5 and TRBJ2-3; D is perhaps TRBD1 (6 bases). With 2 bases removed from V and 4 bases from J, the gap between germline ends came to 7 bases. In germline, CDR1 is MNHEY, CDR2 SVGAGI. The CDR3 extends over 13 amino acids. The CDR3 sequence: CASSYGGSDTQYF. As DNA, the CDR3 is TGTGCCAGCAGTTACGGGGGCTCAGATACGCAGTATTTT.

The genes are TRBV5-6 and TRBJ2-7; TRBD2 agrees at 8 bases. Germline CDR1 SGHDT, CDR2 YYEEEE. The CDR3 loop spans 15 amino acids. Trimming at V came to 4 bases and at J to 4 bases, leaving 10 bases not matched to a gene. The CDR3 sequence is CASSRRDGRVYEQYF. CDR3 in DNA: TGTGCCAGCAGCCGGCGCGACGGGAGGGTGTACGAGCAGTACTTC.

The genes are TRBV5-8 and TRBJ2-3; TRBD1 is a possible D gene (5 bases). The CDR3 is made up of 16 amino acids. From germline, CDR1 is SGHTS and CDR2 YDEGEE. V gave up 1 base and J gave up 0 bases, with 12 bases separating them. CDR3 loop: CASSLLLGPSTDTQYF. In nucleotides, the CDR3 is TGTGCCAGCAGCTTGCTTCTGGGGCCCAGCACAGATACGCAGTATTTT.

This sequence joins TRBV29-1 and TRBJ2-1, with D maybe TRBD2 (7 bases). This CDR3 comprises 15 residues. V lost 6 bases and J lost 6, with 21 bases in between. Germline loops: CDR1 SQVTM, CDR2 ANQGSEA. As DNA, the CDR3 is TGCAGCGTCGCGTCCGGGGGGCCCAGCGCCAATGAGCAGTTCTTC. The encoded protein is CSVASGGPSANEQFF.

This sequence joins TRBV6-6 and TRBJ1-1; a weak D match, TRBD1 (5 bases). Trimming removed 2 bases from V and 13 bases from J, with 17 bases in between. Germline V gives CDR1 MNHNY, CDR2 SVGAGI (reference sequence). The CDR3 is made up of 13 amino acids. CDR3 region: CASSYGIGLGVFF. In nucleotides, the CDR3 is TGTGCCAGCAGTTACGGTATCGGGTTAGGGGTTTTCTTT.

The chain recombines TRBV2 with TRBJ2-1, with D perhaps matching TRBD2 (6 bases). The germline CDR1 and CDR2 sequences are SNHLY and FYNNEI. The CDR3 runs 14 residues. Trimming cost V 4 bases and J 4 bases, with 11 bases left between them. The CDR3, as DNA: TGTGCCAGCAGTGCGGGTCGGGAGTACAATGAGCAGTTCTTC. Translating gives CASSAGREYNEQFF.

This clone was detected only a few times. The V call is TRBV28, the J call TRBJ2-2, with 7 bases identical to TRBD1. Germline CDR1 and CDR2: MDHEN and SYDVKM. This CDR3 has 19 residues. V lost 5 bases to trimming and J lost 6 bases; unmatched junction nucleotides: 21. CDR3 amino acids: CASSLPRDSIAFHAGELFF. The CDR3 nucleotides are TGTGCCAGCAGTCTGCCCCGGGACAGCATTGCTTTTCACGCCGGGGAGCTGTTTTTT. The full variable domain, in which reference TRBV28 and TRBJ2-2 provide the parts outside the CDR3, is DVKVTQSSRYLVKRTGEKVFLECVQDMDHENMFWYRQDPGLGLRLIYFSYDVKMKEKGDIPEGYSVSREKKERFSLILESASTNQTSMYLCASSLPRDSIAFHAGELFFGEGSRLTVL.

The V gene is TRBV6-5, the J gene TRBJ2-3, with TRBD2 identical over 11 bases. The CDR3 extends over 16 amino acids. Per germline, CDR1 MNHEY and CDR2 SVGAGI. The V and J ends lost 4 bases and 7 bases, in that order; junction bases with no gene match: 10. The CDR3 reads CASSFGTSGHRNTQYF. The DNA for the CDR3 is TGTGCCAGCAGTTTTGGGACTAGCGGACATAGGAATACGCAGTATTTT.

The chain uses TRBV7-8 and TRBJ2-2; D is perhaps TRBD2 (5 bases). CDR1 is SGHVS, CDR2 FQNEAQ, per germline. The CDR3 runs 15 residues. V was cut by 5 bases and J by 0 bases, with 10 bases left in between. The DNA of the CDR3 is TGTGCCAGCAGCGACCGGGGAGCGAACACCGGGGAGCTGTTTTTT. This gives the protein CASSDRGANTGELFF. The full variable domain, its missing parts supplied by reference TRBV7-8 and TRBJ2-2, is GAGVSQSPRYKVAKRGQDVALRCDPISGHVSLFWYQQALGQGPEFLTYFQNEAQLDKSGLPSDRFFAERPEGSVSTLKIQRTQQEDSAVYLCASSDRGANTGELFFGEGSRLTVL.